The 11 T cell receptor beta chains presented below share a single source sample, sequenced in a study of shared T cell receptors in the human thymus. Measured with immunoSEQ multiplex PCR; TCRdb has only the in-frame clones, and not every one. The table lists roughly 700,000 clones, roughly 90% of them singletons. The sample was also linked to a second study, of human thymus T cells.

The sample was thymocytes. The source is a boy younger than two with a congenital heart defect.

The chain has TRBV19 and TRBJ2-1, with D maybe TRBD1 (6 bases). This CDR3 spans 17 amino acids. V was pared by 5 bases and J by 4 bases, with 21 bases between. Germline lookup yields CDR1 LNHDA and CDR2 SQIVND (reference sequence). For the CDR3, the DNA is TGTGCCAGTAGTCCACCTTTCCAGGGGCGAGGATACAATGAGCAGTTCTTC. It yields the protein CASSPPFQGRGYNEQFF.

This chain uses TRBV18 with TRBJ2-7; possibly TRBD1 for D (6 bases). The CDR3 totals 15 residues. CDR1 is KGHSH, CDR2 LQKENI, per germline. Trimming cost V 6 bases and J 1 base, with 16 bases left between them. Here the CDR3 DNA reads TGTGCCAGCTCTCCCAGGGGAAAGGGTTCCTACGAGCAGTACTTC. This gives the protein CASSPRGKGSYEQYF.

This chain uses TRBV4-3 with TRBJ2-4, with D perhaps matching TRBD2 (6 bases). Trimming took 1 base from V and 0 from J, leaving 13 bases between them. Germline loops: CDR1 LGHNA, CDR2 YSLEER. The CDR3 covers 17 residues. The CDR3 is CASSQVAGPLAKNIQYF. CDR3 bases: TGCGCCAGCAGCCAAGTCGCGGGACCCCTAGCCAAAAACATTCAGTACTTC.

The J gene is TRBJ2-7, the V gene TRBV6-4; D call uncertain. V was clipped by 8 bases and J by 2 bases, with 10 bases between them. The CDR3 length is 12 residues. CDR1 MRHNA and CDR2 SNTAGT come from the germline V gene. The CDR3: CASGGRTYEQYF. The CDR3 DNA reads TGTGCCAGCGGCGGCCGCACCTACGAGCAGTACTTC.

This clone has a handful of counts. The CDR3 sequence is CASSYGTSGTDTQYF. CDR3 bases: TGTGCCAGCAGTTACGGGACTAGCGGCACAGATACGCAGTATTTT. The chain couples TRBV6-5 to TRBJ2-3, with 10 bases lining up with TRBD2. This CDR3 spans 15 amino acids. V shed 2 bases and J 1 base; nucleotides not matched to a gene: 0. Germline V gives CDR1 MNHEY, CDR2 SVGAGI.

This chain links TRBV7-8 with TRBJ2-7; 9 nucleotides match TRBD1. CDR1 SGHVS and CDR2 FQNEAQ come from the germline V gene. V dropped 5 bases and J dropped 3; count of bases not matched to a gene: 5. This CDR3 has 14 amino acids. CDR3: CASSRDREYYEQYF. The CDR3 DNA reads as TGTGCCAGCAGCCGGGACAGGGAGTACTACGAGCAGTACTTC.

V usage is TRBV7-2 and J usage is TRBJ1-5; D remains ambiguous. The V and J ends lost 0 bases and 5 bases respectively, with 17 bases between them. CDR1 and CDR2 (germline): SGHTA, FQGNSA. CDR3 size: 17 residues. The CDR3 DNA sequence: TGTGCCAGCAGCTTAGCCGGGAGGGCTGAGGGCGATCAGCCCCAGCATTTT. It encodes CASSLAGRAEGDQPQHF.

This chain uses TRBV11-2 with TRBJ2-7; 7 nucleotides align to TRBD1. The CDR3 is made up of 18 amino acids. V shed 5 bases, J shed 3 bases, and the junction held 19 bases outside the gene matches. Looked up from germline, CDR1 is SGHAT and CDR2 is FQNNGV. CDR3 in amino acids: CASSPGPRQGWGFYEQYF. In DNA, the CDR3 is TGTGCCAGCAGCCCCGGACCAAGACAGGGTTGGGGTTTCTACGAGCAGTACTTC.

This CDR3 reads CASSLRGRVPTGELFF. The CDR3 bases are TGTGCCAGCAGCTTACGCGGGAGAGTCCCAACCGGGGAGCTGTTTTTT. The chain recombines TRBV7-9 with TRBJ2-2; 7 bases fit TRBD2. The CDR3 is 16 amino acids. V trimming: 2 bases; J trimming: 5 bases; junction bases outside the gene matches: 8. Germline V gene sequence: CDR1 SEHNR, CDR2 FQNEAQ (reference sequence).

V is TRBV28 and J is TRBJ2-2; TRBD2 aligns across 12 bases. V lost 6 bases and J lost 5; bases outside the gene matches: 4. Per the germline V gene, CDR1 is MDHEN and CDR2 is SYDVKM. The CDR3 contains 15 residues. This CDR3 reads CASRTSGSKTGELFF. The CDR3 bases are TGTGCCAGCAGGACTAGCGGGAGTAAAACCGGGGAGCTGTTTTTT.

The CDR3 coding sequence is TGTGCCAGCAGCTTAGCGGGGAGACTAGCGGGTAGTAACGGGACAGATACGCAGTATTTT. It yields the protein CASSLAGRLAGSNGTDTQYF. The chain uses TRBV7-6 and TRBJ2-3; 10 nucleotides agree with TRBD2. The germline V gene encodes CDR1 SGHVS and CDR2 FNYEAQ. Losses at the gene ends were 0 bases for V and 3 bases for J; bases not matched to a gene: 15. The CDR3 sequence is 20 residues long. The variable domain in full, with the rest retrieved from reference TRBV7-6 and TRBJ2-3, is GAGVSQSPRYKVTKRGQDVALRCDPISGHVSLYWYRQALGQGPEFLTYFNYEAQQDKSGLPNDRFSAERPEGSISTLTIQRTEQRDSAMYRCASSLAGRLAGSNGTDTQYFGPGTRLTVL.